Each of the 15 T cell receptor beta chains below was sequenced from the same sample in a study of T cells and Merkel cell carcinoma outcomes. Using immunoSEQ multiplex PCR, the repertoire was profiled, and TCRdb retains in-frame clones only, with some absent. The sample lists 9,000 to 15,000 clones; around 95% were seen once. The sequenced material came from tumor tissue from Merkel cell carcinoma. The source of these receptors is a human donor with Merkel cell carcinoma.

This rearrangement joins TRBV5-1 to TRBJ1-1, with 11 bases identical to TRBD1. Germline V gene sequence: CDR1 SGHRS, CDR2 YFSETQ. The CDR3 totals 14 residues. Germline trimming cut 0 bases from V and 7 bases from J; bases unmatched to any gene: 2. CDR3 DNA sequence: TGCGCCAGCAGCTTGGGGGACAGGGGGGATGAAGCTTTCTTT. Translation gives CASSLGDRGDEAFF.

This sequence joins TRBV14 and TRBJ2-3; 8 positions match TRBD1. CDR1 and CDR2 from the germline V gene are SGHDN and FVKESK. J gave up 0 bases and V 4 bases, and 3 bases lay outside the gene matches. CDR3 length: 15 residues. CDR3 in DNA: TGTGCCAGCAGCCGAGACAGGGGCAGCACAGATACGCAGTATTTT. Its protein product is CASSRDRGSTDTQYF.

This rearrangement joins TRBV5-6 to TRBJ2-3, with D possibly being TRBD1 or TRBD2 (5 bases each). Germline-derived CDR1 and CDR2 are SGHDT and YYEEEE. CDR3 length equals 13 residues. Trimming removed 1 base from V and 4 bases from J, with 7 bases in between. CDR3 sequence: CASSLQGADTQYF. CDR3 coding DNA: TGTGCCAGCAGCTTGCAGGGAGCAGATACGCAGTATTTT.

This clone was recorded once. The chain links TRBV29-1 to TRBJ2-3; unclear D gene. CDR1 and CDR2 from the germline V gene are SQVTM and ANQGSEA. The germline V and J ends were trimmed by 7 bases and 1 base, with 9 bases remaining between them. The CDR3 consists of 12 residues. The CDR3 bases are TGCAGCGCAAAAAAAGGCACAGATACGCAGTATTTT. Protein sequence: CSAKKGTDTQYF.

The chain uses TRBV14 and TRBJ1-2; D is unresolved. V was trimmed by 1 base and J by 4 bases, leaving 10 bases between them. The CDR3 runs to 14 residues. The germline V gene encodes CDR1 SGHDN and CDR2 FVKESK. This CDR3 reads CASSQGSTGYGYTF. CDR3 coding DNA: TGTGCCAGCAGCCAAGGGTCGACCGGCTATGGCTACACCTTC.

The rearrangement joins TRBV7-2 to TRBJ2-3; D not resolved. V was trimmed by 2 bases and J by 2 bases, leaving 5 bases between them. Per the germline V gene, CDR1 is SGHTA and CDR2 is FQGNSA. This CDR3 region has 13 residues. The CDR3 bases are TGTGCCAGCAGCTTAAGGATCACAGATACGCAGTATTTT. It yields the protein CASSLRITDTQYF.

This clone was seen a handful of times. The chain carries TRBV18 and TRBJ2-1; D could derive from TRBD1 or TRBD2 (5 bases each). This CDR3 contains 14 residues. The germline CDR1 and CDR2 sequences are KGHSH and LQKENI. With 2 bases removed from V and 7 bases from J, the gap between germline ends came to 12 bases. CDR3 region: CASSPDPEGNEQFF. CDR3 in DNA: TGTGCCAGCTCACCAGACCCAGAGGGGAATGAGCAGTTCTTC.

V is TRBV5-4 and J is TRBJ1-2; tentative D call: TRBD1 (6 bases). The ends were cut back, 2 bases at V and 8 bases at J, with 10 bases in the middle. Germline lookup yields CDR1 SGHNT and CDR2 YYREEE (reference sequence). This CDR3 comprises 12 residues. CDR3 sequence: CASSFQGSGYTF. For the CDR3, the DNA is TGTGCCAGCAGCTTCCAGGGGTCGGGCTACACCTTC. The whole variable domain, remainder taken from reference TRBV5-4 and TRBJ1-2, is ETGVTQSPTHLIKTRGQQVTLRCSSQSGHNTVSWYQQALGQGPQFIFQYYREEENGRGNFPPRFSGLQFPNYSSELNVNALELDDSALYLCASSFQGSGYTFGSGTRLTVV.

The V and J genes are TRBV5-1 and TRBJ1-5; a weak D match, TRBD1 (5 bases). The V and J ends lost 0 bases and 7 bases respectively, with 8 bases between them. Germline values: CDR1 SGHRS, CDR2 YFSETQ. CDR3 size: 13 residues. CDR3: CASSLGGGQPQHF. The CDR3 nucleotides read TGCGCCAGCAGCTTGGGGGGCGGGCAGCCCCAGCATTTT.

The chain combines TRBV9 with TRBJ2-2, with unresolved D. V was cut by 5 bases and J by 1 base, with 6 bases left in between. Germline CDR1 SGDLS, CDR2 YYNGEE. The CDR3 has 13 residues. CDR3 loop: CASRPRNTGELFF. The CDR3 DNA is TGTGCCAGCAGGCCCCGGAACACCGGGGAGCTGTTTTTT.

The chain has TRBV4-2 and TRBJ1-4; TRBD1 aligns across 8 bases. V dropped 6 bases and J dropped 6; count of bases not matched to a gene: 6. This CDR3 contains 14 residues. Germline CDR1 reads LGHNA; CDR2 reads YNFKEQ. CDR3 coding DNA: TGTGCCAGCAGACGCGACAGGGGAGATGAAAAACTGTTTTTT. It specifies CASRRDRGDEKLFF.

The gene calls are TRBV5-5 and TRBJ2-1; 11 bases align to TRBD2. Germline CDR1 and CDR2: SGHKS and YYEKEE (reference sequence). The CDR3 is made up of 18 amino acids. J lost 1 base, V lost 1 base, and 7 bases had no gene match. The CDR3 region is CASSLRLAGGTSYNEQFF. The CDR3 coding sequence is TGTGCCAGCAGCTTGCGTCTAGCGGGAGGAACGTCCTACAATGAGCAGTTCTTC.

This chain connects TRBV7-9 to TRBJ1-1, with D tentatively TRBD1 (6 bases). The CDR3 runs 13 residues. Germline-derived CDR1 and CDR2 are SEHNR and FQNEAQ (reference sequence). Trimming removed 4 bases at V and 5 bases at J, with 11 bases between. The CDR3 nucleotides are TGTGCCAGCAGCTACAAGGGGGGGACTGAAGCTTTCTTT. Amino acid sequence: CASSYKGGTEAFF.

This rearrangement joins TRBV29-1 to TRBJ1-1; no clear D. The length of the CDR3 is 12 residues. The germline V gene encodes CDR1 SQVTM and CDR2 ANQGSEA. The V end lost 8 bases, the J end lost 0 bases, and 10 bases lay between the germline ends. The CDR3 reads CSISPMNTEAFF. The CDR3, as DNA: TGCAGCATCTCACCCATGAACACTGAAGCTTTCTTT.

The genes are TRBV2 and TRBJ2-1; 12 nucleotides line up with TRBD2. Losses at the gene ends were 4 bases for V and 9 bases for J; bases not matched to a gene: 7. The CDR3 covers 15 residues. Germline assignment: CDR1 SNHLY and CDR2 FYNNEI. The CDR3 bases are TGTGCCAGCAGTGTCCAGACTAGCGGGAGTAGTGAGCAGTTCTTC. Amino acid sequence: CASSVQTSGSSEQFF.